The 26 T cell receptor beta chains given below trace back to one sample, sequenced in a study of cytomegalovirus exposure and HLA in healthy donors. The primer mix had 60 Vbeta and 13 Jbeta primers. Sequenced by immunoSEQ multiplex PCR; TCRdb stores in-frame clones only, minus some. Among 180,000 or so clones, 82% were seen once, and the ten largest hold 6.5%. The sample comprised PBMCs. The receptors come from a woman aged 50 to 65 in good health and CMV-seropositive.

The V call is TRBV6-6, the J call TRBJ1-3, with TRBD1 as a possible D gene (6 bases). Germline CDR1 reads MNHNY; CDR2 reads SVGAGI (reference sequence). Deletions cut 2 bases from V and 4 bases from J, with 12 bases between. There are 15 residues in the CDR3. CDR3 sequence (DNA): TGTGCCAGCAGTTACGGCGGGGGGCTGGGAAACACCATATATTTT. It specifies CASSYGGGLGNTIYF.

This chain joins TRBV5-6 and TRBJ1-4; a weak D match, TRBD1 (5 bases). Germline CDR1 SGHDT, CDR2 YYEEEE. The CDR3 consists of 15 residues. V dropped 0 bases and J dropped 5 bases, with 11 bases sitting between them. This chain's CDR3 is CASSLAGGKNEKLFF. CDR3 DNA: TGTGCCAGCAGCTTGGCGGGGGGGAAGAATGAAAAACTGTTTTTT.

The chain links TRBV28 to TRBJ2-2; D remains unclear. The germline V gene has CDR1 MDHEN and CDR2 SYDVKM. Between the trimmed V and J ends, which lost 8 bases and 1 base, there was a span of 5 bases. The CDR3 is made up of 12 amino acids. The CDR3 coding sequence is TGTGCCAGCTGTAGGAACACCGGGGAGCTGTTTTTT. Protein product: CASCRNTGELFF.

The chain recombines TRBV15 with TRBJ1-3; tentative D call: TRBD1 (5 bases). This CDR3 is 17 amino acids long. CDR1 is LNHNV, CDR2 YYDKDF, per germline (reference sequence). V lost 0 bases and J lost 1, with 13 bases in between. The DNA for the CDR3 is TGTGCCACCAGCAGAGATTGGCGGGGACGGTCTGGAAACACCATATATTTT. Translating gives CATSRDWRGRSGNTIYF. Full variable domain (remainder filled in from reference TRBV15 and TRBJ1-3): DAMVIQNPRYQVTQFGKPVTLSCSQTLNHNVMYWYQQKSSQAPKLLFHYYDKDFNNEADTPDNFQSRRPNTSFCFLDIRSPGLGDTAMYLCATSRDWRGRSGNTIYFGEGSWLTVV.

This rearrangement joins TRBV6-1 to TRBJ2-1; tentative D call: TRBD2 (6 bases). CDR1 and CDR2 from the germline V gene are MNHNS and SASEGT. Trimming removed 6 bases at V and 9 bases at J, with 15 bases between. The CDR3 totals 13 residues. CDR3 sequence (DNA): TGTGCCAGCAGGGTAGCTGCGGGGACTGAGCAGTTCTTC. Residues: CASRVAAGTEQFF.

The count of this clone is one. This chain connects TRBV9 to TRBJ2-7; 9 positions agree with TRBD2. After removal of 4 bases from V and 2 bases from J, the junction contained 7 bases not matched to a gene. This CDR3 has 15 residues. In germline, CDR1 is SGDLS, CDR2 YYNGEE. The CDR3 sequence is CASSLLSGRAYEQYF. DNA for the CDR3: TGTGCCAGCAGCTTACTTAGCGGGAGAGCCTACGAGCAGTACTTC.

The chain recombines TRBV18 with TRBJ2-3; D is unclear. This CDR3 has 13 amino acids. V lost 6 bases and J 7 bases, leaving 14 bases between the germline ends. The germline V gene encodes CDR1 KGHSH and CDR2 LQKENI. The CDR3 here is CASSSPQDYTQYF. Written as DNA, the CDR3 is TGTGCCAGCTCCTCCCCCCAGGATTATACGCAGTATTTT.

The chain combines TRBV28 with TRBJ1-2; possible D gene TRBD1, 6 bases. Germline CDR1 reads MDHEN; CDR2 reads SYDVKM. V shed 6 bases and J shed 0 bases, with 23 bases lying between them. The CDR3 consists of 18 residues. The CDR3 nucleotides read TGTGCCAGCAGAATTAACCCCAGGGGTGGCGGAACTAACTATGGCTACACCTTC. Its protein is CASRINPRGGGTNYGYTF.

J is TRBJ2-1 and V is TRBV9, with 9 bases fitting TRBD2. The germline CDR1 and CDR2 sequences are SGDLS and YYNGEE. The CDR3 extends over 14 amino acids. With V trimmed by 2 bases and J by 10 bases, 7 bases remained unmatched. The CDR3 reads CASSVGGGAFEQFF. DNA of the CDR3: TGTGCCAGCAGCGTCGGCGGGGGGGCCTTCGAGCAGTTCTTC.

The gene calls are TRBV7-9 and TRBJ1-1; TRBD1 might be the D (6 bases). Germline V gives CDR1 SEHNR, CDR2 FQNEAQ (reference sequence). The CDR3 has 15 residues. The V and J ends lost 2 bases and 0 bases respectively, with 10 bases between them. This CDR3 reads CASSLKGVLNTEAFF. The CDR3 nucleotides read TGTGCCAGCAGCTTAAAGGGGGTTCTGAACACTGAAGCTTTCTTT.

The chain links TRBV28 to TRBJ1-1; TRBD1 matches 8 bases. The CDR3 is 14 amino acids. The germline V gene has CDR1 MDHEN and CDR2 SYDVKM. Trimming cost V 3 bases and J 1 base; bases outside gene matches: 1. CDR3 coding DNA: TGTGCCAGCAGTTTTGGGACAGGGAACACTGAAGCTTTCTTT. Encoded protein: CASSFGTGNTEAFF.

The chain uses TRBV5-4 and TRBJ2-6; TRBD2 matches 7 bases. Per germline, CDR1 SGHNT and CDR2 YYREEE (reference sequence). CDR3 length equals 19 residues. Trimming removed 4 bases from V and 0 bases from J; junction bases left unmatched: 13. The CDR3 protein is CASSMMAGDRSSGANVLTF. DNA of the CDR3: TGTGCCAGCAGCATGATGGCGGGGGATAGAAGCTCTGGGGCCAACGTCCTGACTTTC.

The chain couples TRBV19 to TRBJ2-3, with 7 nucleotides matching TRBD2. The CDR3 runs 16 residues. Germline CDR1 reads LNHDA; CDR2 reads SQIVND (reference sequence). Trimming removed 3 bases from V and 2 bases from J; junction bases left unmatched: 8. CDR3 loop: CASSISPGLTTDTQYF. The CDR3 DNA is TGTGCCAGTAGTATTTCCCCGGGACTAACCACAGATACGCAGTATTTT.

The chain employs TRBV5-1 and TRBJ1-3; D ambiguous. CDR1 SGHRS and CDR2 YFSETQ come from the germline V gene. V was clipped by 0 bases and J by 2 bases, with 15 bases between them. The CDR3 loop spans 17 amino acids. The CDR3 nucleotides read TGCGCCAGCAGCTTGGCCAGCGGCCCAACGGCTGGAAACACCATATATTTT. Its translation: CASSLASGPTAGNTIYF.

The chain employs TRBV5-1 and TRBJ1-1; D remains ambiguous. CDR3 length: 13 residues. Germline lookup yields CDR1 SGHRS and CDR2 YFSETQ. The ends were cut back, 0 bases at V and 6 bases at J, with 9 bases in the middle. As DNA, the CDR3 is TGCGCCAGCAGCTTGGCGGGAGGGTCTGAAGCTTTCTTT. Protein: CASSLAGGSEAFF.

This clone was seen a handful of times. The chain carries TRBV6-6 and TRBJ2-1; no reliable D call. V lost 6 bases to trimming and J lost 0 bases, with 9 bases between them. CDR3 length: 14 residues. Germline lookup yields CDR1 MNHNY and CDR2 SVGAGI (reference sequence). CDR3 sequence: CASRKESSYNEQFF. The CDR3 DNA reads TGTGCCAGCAGGAAGGAGAGCTCCTACAATGAGCAGTTCTTC.

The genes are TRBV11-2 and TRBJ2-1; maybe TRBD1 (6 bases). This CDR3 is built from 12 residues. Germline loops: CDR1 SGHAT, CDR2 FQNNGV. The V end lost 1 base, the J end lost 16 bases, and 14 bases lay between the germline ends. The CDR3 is CASSLGGPTRFF. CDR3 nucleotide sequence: TGTGCCAGCAGCTTAGGGGGGCCCACGCGCTTCTTC.

CDR3 DNA sequence: TGTGCCAGCAGCACAGGGGACACTGAAGCTTTCTTT. As protein: CASSTGDTEAFF. The V and J genes are TRBV6-1 and TRBJ1-1, with TRBD1 matching 7 bases. The trim removed 6 bases at V and 3 bases at J, leaving 1 base unmatched. The CDR3 covers 12 residues. Germline CDR1 reads MNHNS; CDR2 reads SASEGT.

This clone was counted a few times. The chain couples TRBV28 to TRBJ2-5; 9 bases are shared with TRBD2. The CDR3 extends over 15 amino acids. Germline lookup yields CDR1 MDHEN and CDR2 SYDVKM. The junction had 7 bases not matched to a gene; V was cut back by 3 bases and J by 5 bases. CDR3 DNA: TGTGCCAGCAGTTTTGTGGATAGCGGGGGCGAGACCCAGTACTTC. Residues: CASSFVDSGGETQYF.

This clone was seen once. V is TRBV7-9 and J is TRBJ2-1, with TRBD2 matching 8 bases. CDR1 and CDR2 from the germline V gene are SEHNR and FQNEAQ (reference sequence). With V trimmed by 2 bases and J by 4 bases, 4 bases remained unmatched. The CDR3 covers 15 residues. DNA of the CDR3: TGTGCCAGCAGCTTAATACTAGCGGAGTACAATGAGCAGTTCTTC. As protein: CASSLILAEYNEQFF.

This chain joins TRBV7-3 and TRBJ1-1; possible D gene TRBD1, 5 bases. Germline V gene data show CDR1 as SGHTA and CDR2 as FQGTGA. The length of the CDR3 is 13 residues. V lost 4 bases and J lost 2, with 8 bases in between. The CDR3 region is CASSSQGNTEAFF. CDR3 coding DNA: TGTGCCAGCAGCTCTCAGGGAAACACTGAAGCTTTCTTT.

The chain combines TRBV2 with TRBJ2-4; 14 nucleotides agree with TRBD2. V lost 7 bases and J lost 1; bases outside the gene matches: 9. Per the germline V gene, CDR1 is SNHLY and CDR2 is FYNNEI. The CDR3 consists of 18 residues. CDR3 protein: CASTPGLAGETAKNIQYF. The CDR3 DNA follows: TGTGCCAGCACCCCGGGACTAGCGGGAGAAACGGCCAAAAACATTCAGTACTTC.

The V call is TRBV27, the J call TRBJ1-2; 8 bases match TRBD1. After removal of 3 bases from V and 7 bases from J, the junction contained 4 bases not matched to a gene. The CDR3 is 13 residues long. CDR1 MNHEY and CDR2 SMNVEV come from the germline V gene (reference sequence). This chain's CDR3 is CASSFGQGGGYTF. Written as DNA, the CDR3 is TGTGCCAGCAGTTTTGGACAGGGAGGTGGCTACACCTTC.

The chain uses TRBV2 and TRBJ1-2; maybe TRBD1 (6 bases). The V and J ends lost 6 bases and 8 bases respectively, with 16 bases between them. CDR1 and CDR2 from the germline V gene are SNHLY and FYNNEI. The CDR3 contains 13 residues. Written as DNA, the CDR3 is TGTGCCAGCAGCTCGACACAGGGAAAAGGCTACACCTTC. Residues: CASSSTQGKGYTF. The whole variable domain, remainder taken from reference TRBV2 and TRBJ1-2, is EPEVTQTPSHQVTQMGQEVILRCVPISNHLYFYWYRQILGQKVEFLVSFYNNEISEKSEIFDDQFSVERPDGSNFTLKIRSTKLEDSAMYFCASSSTQGKGYTFGSGTRLTVV.

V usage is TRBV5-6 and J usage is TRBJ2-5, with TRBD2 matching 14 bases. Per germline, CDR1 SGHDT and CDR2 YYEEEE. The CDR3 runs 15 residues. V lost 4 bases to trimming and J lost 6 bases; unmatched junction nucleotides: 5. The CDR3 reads CASSTGLAGGKTQYF. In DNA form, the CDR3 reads TGTGCCAGCAGCACCGGACTAGCGGGAGGAAAGACCCAGTACTTC.

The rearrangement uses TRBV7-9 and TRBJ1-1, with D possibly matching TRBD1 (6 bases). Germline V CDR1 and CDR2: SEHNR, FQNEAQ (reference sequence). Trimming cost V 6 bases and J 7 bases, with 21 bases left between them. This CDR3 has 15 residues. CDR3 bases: TGTGCCAGCAGTCCACAGGGACGAATAAGCCGTGAAGCTTTCTTT. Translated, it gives CASSPQGRISREAFF.